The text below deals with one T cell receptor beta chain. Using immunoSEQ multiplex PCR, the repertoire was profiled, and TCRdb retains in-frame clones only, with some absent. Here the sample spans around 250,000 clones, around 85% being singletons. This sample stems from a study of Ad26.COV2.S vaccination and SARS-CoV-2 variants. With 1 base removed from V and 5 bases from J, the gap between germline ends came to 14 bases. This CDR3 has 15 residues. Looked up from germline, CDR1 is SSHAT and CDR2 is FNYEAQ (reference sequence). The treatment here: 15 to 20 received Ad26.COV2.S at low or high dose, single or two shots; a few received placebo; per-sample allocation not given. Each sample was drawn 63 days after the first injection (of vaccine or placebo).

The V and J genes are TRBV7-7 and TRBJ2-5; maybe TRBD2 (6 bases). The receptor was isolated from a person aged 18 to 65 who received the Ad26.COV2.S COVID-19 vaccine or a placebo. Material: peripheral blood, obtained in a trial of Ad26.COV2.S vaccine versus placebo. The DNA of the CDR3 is TGTGCCAGCAGCTTAGGGGGAGGAAGTTACGAGACCCAGTACTTC. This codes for CASSLGGGSYETQYF.